This T cell receptor beta chain appears in the sequencing data of a study of beta chain features in type 1 diabetes. Across the whole study: On cell yields, gender and age, patients and healthy donors were similar.

The entirety of the isolated RNA underwent reverse transcription, so expressed TCRB transcripts were sequenced. Sequencing used immunoSEQ multiplex PCR; TCRdb keeps in-frame clones, though not all of them. Counted here are about 140,000 clones, 6.5% to 8.5% occurring once; the ten biggest clones make up about 1.4%. Via the markers CD45RO/CCR7/CD25/CD127/CD95/CD27, stem cell-like memory, regulatory, central memory and naive CD4+ cells were sorted. Purity (above 95%) was reached by all sorted populations. Trimming stripped 4 bases from V and 2 bases from J, with 14 bases between. Looked up from germline, CDR1 is MNHNS and CDR2 is SASEGT. This CDR3 has 15 residues.

The sample consisted of central memory CD4+ T cells from blood. The chain has TRBV6-1 and TRBJ2-5; no firm D call. The clonotype comes from a woman aged 25 to 39 in good health. The CDR3 here is CASSGLYGQQETQYF. The CDR3 DNA reads TGTGCCAGCAGTGGGCTGTATGGGCAGCAAGAGACCCAGTACTTC.